A single sample is the source of the 25 T cell receptor beta chains below, sequenced in a study of control samples from healthy donors and cancer patients. TCRdb's table, derived via immunoSEQ multiplex PCR, lists solely in-frame clones and lacks some. There are around 140,000 clones in the sample; approximately 92% occur only once, and roughly 3.2% lies in the top ten. Sample: blood. These receptors originate from a man aged 30-40 years in good health.

The chain employs TRBV5-4 and TRBJ1-5; tentative D call: TRBD1 (5 bases). The ends were cut back, 4 bases at V and 4 bases at J, with 15 bases in the middle. CDR3 size: 15 residues. Germline CDR1 SGHNT, CDR2 YYREEE (reference sequence). In DNA form, the CDR3 reads TGTGCCAGCAGCGCGGGAACCGGGGCTAATCAGCCCCAGCATTTT. This encodes CASSAGTGANQPQHF.

The V gene is TRBV19, the J gene TRBJ1-1, with D uncertain. The CDR3 is 12 amino acids. Germline assignment: CDR1 LNHDA and CDR2 SQIVND (reference sequence). V was cut by 7 bases and J by 4 bases, with 10 bases left in between. The CDR3 DNA sequence: TGTGCCAGTACTATTGGATTCACTGAAGCTTTCTTT. This sequence encodes CASTIGFTEAFF. The full variable domain, rest sourced from reference TRBV19 and TRBJ1-1, is DGGITQSPKYLFRKEGQNVTLSCEQNLNHDAMYWYRQDPGQGLRLIYYSQIVNDFQKGDIAEGYSVSREKKESFPLTVTSAQKNPTAFYLCASTIGFTEAFFGQGTRLTVV.

The gene calls are TRBV19 and TRBJ1-4; no reliable D call. Germline-derived CDR1 and CDR2 are LNHDA and SQIVND (reference sequence). The V and J ends lost 6 bases and 0 bases respectively, with 8 bases between them. The length of the CDR3 is 14 residues. The CDR3 is CASSGDATNEKLFF. The CDR3 DNA reads TGTGCCAGTAGCGGAGACGCAACTAATGAAAAACTGTTTTTT.

The rearrangement links TRBV14 to TRBJ1-2; TRBD1 is a possible D gene (5 bases). The CDR3 length is 14 residues. Germline loops: CDR1 SGHDN, CDR2 FVKESK. V gave up 0 bases and J gave up 7 bases, with 12 bases separating them. This CDR3 is CASSQDARTSGYTF. In nucleotides, the CDR3 is TGTGCCAGCAGCCAAGATGCGCGGACAAGTGGCTACACCTTC.

The chain links TRBV11-2 to TRBJ1-1; D is unresolved. Germline lookup yields CDR1 SGHAT and CDR2 FQNNGV. This CDR3 has 14 amino acids. V lost 4 bases, J lost 7 bases, and 16 bases lay in between. The CDR3 DNA reads as TGTGCCAGCAGCTCCGGCTGGCCCGAGAATGAAGCTTTCTTT. This sequence encodes CASSSGWPENEAFF.

The rearrangement joins TRBV10-3 to TRBJ1-2; possible D gene TRBD1, 5 bases. Germline CDR1 is ENHRY and CDR2 is SYGVKD. This CDR3 has 14 amino acids. V dropped 5 bases and J dropped 2 bases, with 12 bases sitting between them. The CDR3 is CAISSRGVNYGYTF. CDR3 DNA sequence: TGTGCCATCAGTTCCCGGGGCGTGAACTATGGCTACACCTTC.

V usage is TRBV29-1 and J usage is TRBJ1-4, with D perhaps matching TRBD1 (5 bases). Germline-derived CDR1 and CDR2 are SQVTM and ANQGSEA. V dropped 0 bases and J dropped 7 bases, with 15 bases sitting between them. The CDR3 length is 15 residues. The CDR3 DNA is TGCAGCGTTGAAGATGGGGCCGGGAGGGGTGAAAAACTGTTTTTT. Translating gives CSVEDGAGRGEKLFF.

This chain connects TRBV30 to TRBJ1-1; D remains unclear. CDR3 length: 15 amino acids. Germline loops: CDR1 GTSNPN, CDR2 SVGIG (reference sequence). V lost 3 bases and J 1 base, leaving 15 bases between the germline ends. CDR3 region: CAWSPGVAGNTEAFF. CDR3 DNA sequence: TGTGCCTGGAGCCCCGGAGTCGCGGGGAACACTGAAGCTTTCTTT. The variable domain in full, completed from reference TRBV30 and TRBJ1-1, reads SQTIHQWPATLVQPVGSPLSLECTVEGTSNPNLYWYRQAAGRGLQLLFYSVGIGQISSEVPQNLSASRPQDRQFILSSKKLLLSDSGFYLCAWSPGVAGNTEAFFGQGTRLTVV.

The chain has TRBV19 and TRBJ1-2; the D gene is possibly TRBD1 (6 bases). V was cut by 7 bases and J by 7 bases, with 19 bases left in between. CDR3 size: 14 residues. Per the germline V gene, CDR1 is LNHDA and CDR2 is SQIVND (reference sequence). CDR3 DNA sequence: TGTGCCAGTAACCCCGGGGGCCGGGCGGGTGGCTACACCTTC. Translating it yields CASNPGGRAGGYTF. The full variable domain, completed using reference TRBV19 and TRBJ1-2, is DGGITQSPKYLFRKEGQNVTLSCEQNLNHDAMYWYRQDPGQGLRLIYYSQIVNDFQKGDIAEGYSVSREKKESFPLTVTSAQKNPTAFYLCASNPGGRAGGYTFGSGTRLTVV.

This rearrangement joins TRBV5-1 to TRBJ1-4; 7 positions match TRBD1. Looked up from germline, CDR1 is SGHRS and CDR2 is YFSETQ. V dropped 4 bases and J dropped 0; count of bases not matched to a gene: 6. This CDR3 spans 16 amino acids. CDR3: CASSLGTAATNEKLFF. DNA of the CDR3: TGCGCCAGCAGCCTCGGGACAGCGGCAACTAATGAAAAACTGTTTTTT.

The chain carries TRBV6-5 and TRBJ2-7; D is possibly TRBD1 (6 bases). The germline gives CDR1 MNHEY, CDR2 SVGAGI. V was shortened by 2 bases and J by 0 bases, with 11 bases between the two germline ends. The CDR3 runs 15 residues. The CDR3 reads CASSYGGLSSYEQYF. CDR3 sequence (DNA): TGTGCCAGCAGTTACGGGGGCCTGAGCTCCTACGAGCAGTACTTC.

This chain uses TRBV30 with TRBJ1-4; tentatively, D is TRBD1 (6 bases). Deletions cut 3 bases from V and 3 bases from J, with 11 bases between. This CDR3 comprises 14 residues. CDR1 GTSNPN and CDR2 SVGIG come from the germline V gene (reference sequence). CDR3 sequence (DNA): TGTGCCTGGAGCCCCGGGACATCTAATGAAAAACTGTTTTTT. Amino acids: CAWSPGTSNEKLFF.

V and J are TRBV10-3 and TRBJ1-5; no clear D gene. This CDR3 region has 14 residues. Per the germline V gene, CDR1 is ENHRY and CDR2 is SYGVKD. V was cut by 2 bases and J by 4 bases, with 9 bases left in between. The CDR3 loop reads CAISEEQSNQPQHF. CDR3 DNA: TGTGCCATCAGTGAGGAACAGAGTAATCAGCCCCAGCATTTT.

The genes are TRBV9 and TRBJ1-1, with TRBD1 matching 7 bases. CDR3 length equals 14 residues. Germline CDR1 is SGDLS and CDR2 is YYNGEE. V shed 4 bases and J 4 bases; nucleotides not matched to a gene: 7. This CDR3 reads CASSSRQGSTEAFF. The CDR3 bases are TGTGCCAGCAGCTCCCGACAGGGTAGCACTGAAGCTTTCTTT.

This rearrangement joins TRBV2 to TRBJ1-6; 7 nucleotides agree with TRBD1. With 2 bases clipped from V and 5 bases from J, the junction kept 3 bases outside the gene matches. The CDR3 is made up of 15 amino acids. Germline CDR1 is SNHLY and CDR2 is FYNNEI. The CDR3 coding sequence is TGTGCCAGCAGTGAACACAGGGGAAATAATTCACCCCTCCACTTT. This translates into CASSEHRGNNSPLHF.

The chain combines TRBV7-9 with TRBJ1-3; possibly TRBD1 for D (6 bases). V lost 5 bases and J 0 bases, leaving 11 bases between the germline ends. This CDR3 region has 15 residues. Germline CDR1 reads SEHNR; CDR2 reads FQNEAQ (reference sequence). This chain's CDR3 is CASSKQGSSGNTIYF. The CDR3 DNA is TGTGCCAGCAGCAAACAGGGCAGCTCTGGAAACACCATATATTTT.

This chain joins TRBV9 and TRBJ1-6; D gene unclear. Germline V gene sequence: CDR1 SGDLS, CDR2 YYNGEE. The CDR3 is made up of 16 amino acids. Trimming took off 0 bases at V and 0 bases at J, with 7 bases between the two ends. The CDR3 reads CASSVGSSSYNSPLHF. CDR3 nucleotides: TGTGCCAGCAGCGTAGGAAGTAGCTCCTATAATTCACCCCTCCACTTT.

The rearrangement links TRBV19 to TRBJ2-1, with TRBD2 matching over 10 bases. With V trimmed by 0 bases and J by 5 bases, 4 bases remained unmatched. The CDR3 is made up of 16 amino acids. From germline, CDR1 is LNHDA and CDR2 SQIVND (reference sequence). The CDR3 sequence is CASSIDRLAGHNEQFF. CDR3 in DNA: TGTGCCAGTAGTATAGATCGACTAGCGGGTCACAATGAGCAGTTCTTC.

CDR3 protein: CATARDRDSYEQYF. CDR3 nucleotide sequence: TGTGCCACCGCCCGGGACAGGGACTCCTACGAGCAGTACTTC. This sequence joins TRBV2 and TRBJ2-7, with 9 bases aligning to TRBD1. Germline trimming cut 10 bases from V and 0 bases from J; bases unmatched to any gene: 7. Germline CDR1 SNHLY, CDR2 FYNNEI. The CDR3 has 14 amino acids.

The rearrangement uses TRBV28 and TRBJ1-5; maybe TRBD1 (5 bases). The germline gives CDR1 MDHEN, CDR2 SYDVKM. This CDR3 is 16 amino acids long. V lost 6 bases to trimming and J lost 7 bases, with 22 bases between them. CDR3 sequence reads: CASSPALPGFWQPQHF. The CDR3 coding sequence is TGTGCCAGCAGCCCCGCACTCCCAGGGTTCTGGCAGCCCCAGCATTTT.

The chain couples TRBV18 to TRBJ2-7; weak D call: TRBD1 (6 bases). The germline V gene has CDR1 KGHSH and CDR2 LQKENI. The CDR3 covers 17 residues. With 3 bases removed from V and 4 bases from J, the gap between germline ends came to 22 bases. The CDR3 coding sequence is TGTGCCAGCTCACCGGACAGCTTAGAGGACGCATTTTACGAGCAGTACTTC. Its translation: CASSPDSLEDAFYEQYF.

The chain recombines TRBV30 with TRBJ1-2, with TRBD1 matching over 8 bases. CDR3 length: 13 amino acids. With 2 bases clipped from V and 5 bases from J, the junction kept 4 bases outside the gene matches. Looked up from germline, CDR1 is GTSNPN and CDR2 is SVGIG (reference sequence). CDR3 sequence reads: CAWSNRQGYGYTF. The CDR3 DNA is TGTGCCTGGAGTAATCGACAGGGGTATGGCTACACCTTC.

This rearrangement joins TRBV19 to TRBJ2-1; maybe TRBD2 (5 bases). The CDR3 extends over 14 amino acids. V dropped 3 bases and J dropped 7 bases, with 13 bases sitting between them. Germline V CDR1 and CDR2: LNHDA, SQIVND (reference sequence). This chain's CDR3 is CASSIWRAGNEQFF. The CDR3 nucleotides are TGTGCCAGTAGTATCTGGCGGGCTGGTAATGAGCAGTTCTTC.

The chain joins TRBV9 to TRBJ2-1, with D perhaps assigned TRBD1 or TRBD2 (7 bases each). The V gene lost 4 bases and the J gene lost 4 bases, with 15 bases spanning the gap. The germline CDR1 and CDR2 sequences are SGDLS and YYNGEE. CDR3 size: 15 residues. The CDR3 here is CASSSRQGGYNEQFF. CDR3 sequence (DNA): TGTGCCAGCAGCTCCCGCCAGGGGGGGTACAATGAGCAGTTCTTC. The complete variable domain, with remaining parts taken from reference TRBV9 and TRBJ2-1, reads DSGVTQTPKHLITATGQRVTLRCSPRSGDLSVYWYQQSLDQGLQFLIQYYNGEERAKGNILERFSAQQFPDLHSELNLSSLELGDSALYFCASSSRQGGYNEQFFGPGTRLTVL.

V is TRBV7-9 and J is TRBJ2-1; the D gene is possibly TRBD1 (6 bases). The CDR3 loop spans 15 amino acids. From germline, CDR1 is SEHNR and CDR2 FQNEAQ (reference sequence). The germline V and J ends were trimmed by 2 bases and 0 bases, with 8 bases remaining between them. CDR3 region: CASSLMGASYNEQFF. CDR3 in DNA: TGTGCCAGCAGCTTAATGGGGGCCTCCTACAATGAGCAGTTCTTC.